This TCR beta chain stems from a study of CD8 T cells in ankylosing spondylitis. This clonotype showed up just a few times. The antigen is undetermined. It was by quantitative 5'-RACE with molecular barcodes that TCR beta libraries were made. TCRdb reprocessed the 5' RACE reads via MiXCR and lists one record per CDR3 protein. The data show 250,000 or so distinct CDR3 sequences, about 20% seen once. Trimming removed 1 base from V and 0 bases from J, with 4 bases in between. There are 14 residues in the CDR3. Per germline, CDR1 LGHNA and CDR2 YSLEER. Regarding the study as a whole: CD8+ cells made up the disease-linked clones, which were relatively rare in peripheral blood.

The chain links TRBV4-3 to TRBJ1-3; D uncertain. The clonotype was recovered from a male donor with ankylosing spondylitis or in good health (not recorded which). The specimen was blood, either unsorted or a sorted T cell fraction (not recorded which). For the CDR3, the DNA is TGCGCCAGCAGCCAAGCGAGCTCTGGAAACACCATATATTTT. Protein: CASSQASSGNTIYF.